These T cell receptor beta chains were read from a single sample in a study of blood T cell repertoires in COVID-19. Libraries were prepared by immunoSEQ multiplex PCR; TCRdb keeps only in-frame clonotypes and omits some of them. The repertoire has 200,000 to 300,000 clones, about 85% of them found once; the top ten carry around 7.2%. The sequencing input was peripheral blood. The receptors come from a man in his 60s who had recovered from COVID-19. CDR3s include the opening cysteine and the closing phenylalanine or tryptophan. Each record gives: J gene, D gene, clone size, V gene, CDR3 DNA, CDR3 protein. The D gene is left open where the match is weak. Where a row states a size, it is once, few, many or the class of an expanded clone; other rows omit it.

j_gene: TRBJ1-3
d_gene: NA
abundance: NA
v_gene: TRBV3-1/TRBV3-2
CDR3nt: TGTGCCAGCAGCCCCGGGGAGGGAAACACCATATATTTT
CDR3aa: CASSPGEGNTIYF

j_gene: TRBJ2-5
d_gene: NA
abundance: NA
v_gene: TRBV11-2
CDR3nt: TGTGCCAGCAGCTCACGTAGGGGTGAGACCCAGTACTTC
CDR3aa: CASSSRRGETQYF

j_gene: TRBJ2-1
d_gene: TRBD2
abundance: NA
v_gene: TRBV19
CDR3nt: TGTGCCAGTAGTATCCGGGGGGGACATGAGCAGTTCTTC
CDR3aa: CASSIRGGHEQFF

j_gene: TRBJ1-1
d_gene: NA
abundance: NA
v_gene: TRBV5-1
CDR3nt: TGCGCCAGCAGCTTGTCACAGAACACTGAAGCTTTCTTT
CDR3aa: CASSLSQNTEAFF

j_gene: TRBJ1-5
d_gene: NA
abundance: NA
v_gene: TRBV2
CDR3nt: TGTGCCAGCACTGTGGACACCCTATGGGGCAATCAGCCCCAGCATTTT
CDR3aa: CASTVDTLWGNQPQHF

j_gene: TRBJ2-3
d_gene: NA
abundance: NA
v_gene: TRBV2
CDR3nt: TGTGCCAGCAGGTACTTTTCTGGAGATACGCAGTATTTT
CDR3aa: CASRYFSGDTQYF

j_gene: TRBJ1-2
d_gene: TRBD1
abundance: NA
v_gene: TRBV7-9
CDR3nt: TGTGCCAGCAGCCCTCACGGGACAGGGCTTGGCTACACCTTC
CDR3aa: CASSPHGTGLGYTF

j_gene: TRBJ2-2
d_gene: NA
abundance: NA
v_gene: TRBV29-1
CDR3nt: TGCAGCGTTCGAGGTCCTCCGAACACCGGGGAGCTGTTTTTT
CDR3aa: CSVRGPPNTGELFF

j_gene: TRBJ1-1
d_gene: TRBD1
abundance: NA
v_gene: TRBV5-5
CDR3nt: TGTGCCAGCAGCTTGGAGGACAGGGCGATTGAAGCTTTCTTT
CDR3aa: CASSLEDRAIEAFF

j_gene: TRBJ1-4
d_gene: TRBD1
abundance: NA
v_gene: TRBV30
CDR3nt: TGTGCCTGGAGTATTAGGACAGGGGGACGTGAAAAACTGTTTTTT
CDR3aa: CAWSIRTGGREKLFF

j_gene: TRBJ1-3
d_gene: NA
abundance: NA
v_gene: TRBV6-5
CDR3nt: TGTGCCAGCAGTTTCGACACTGGAAACACCATATATTTT
CDR3aa: CASSFDTGNTIYF

j_gene: TRBJ2-3
d_gene: TRBD2
abundance: NA
v_gene: TRBV3-1/TRBV3-2
CDR3nt: TGTGCCAGCAGCCTGGGCGGGGGGGCCTCAGATACGCAGTATTTT
CDR3aa: CASSLGGGASDTQYF

j_gene: TRBJ2-3
d_gene: NA
abundance: NA
v_gene: TRBV5-1
CDR3nt: TGCGCCAGCAGCCAGATTCAATTCTCTGGGAGCGGCCGCACAGATACGCAGTATTTT
CDR3aa: CASSQIQFSGSGRTDTQYF

j_gene: TRBJ2-1
d_gene: TRBD2
abundance: once
v_gene: TRBV9
CDR3nt: TGTGCCAGCGCCGCGGGACTAGTGAGCTCCTACAATGAGCAGTTCTTC
CDR3aa: CASAAGLVSSYNEQFF

j_gene: TRBJ2-2
d_gene: NA
abundance: many
v_gene: TRBV10-3
CDR3nt: TGTGCCACCATGAACAGGGCGTTGAACGGGGAGCTGTTTTTT
CDR3aa: CATMNRALNGELFF

j_gene: TRBJ2-7
d_gene: NA
abundance: NA
v_gene: TRBV3-1/TRBV3-2
CDR3nt: TGTGCCAGCAGCCAAGATGTGTGGTCCGCCTCGGAGGTGGACGAGCAGTACTTC
CDR3aa: CASSQDVWSASEVDEQYF

j_gene: TRBJ2-2
d_gene: NA
abundance: NA
v_gene: TRBV9
CDR3nt: TGTGCCAGCAGCGTAGATATTAGCTTGAACACCGGGGAGCTGTTTTTT
CDR3aa: CASSVDISLNTGELFF

j_gene: TRBJ1-6
d_gene: TRBD1
abundance: NA
v_gene: TRBV28
CDR3nt: TGTGCCAGCAGTTTATACGGGACAGGCAGTTCACCCCTCCACTTT
CDR3aa: CASSLYGTGSSPLHF

j_gene: TRBJ1-1
d_gene: TRBD1
abundance: NA
v_gene: TRBV6-5
CDR3nt: TGTGCCAGCAGCCGGGACAGGGGATGGCTTGAAGCTTTCTTT
CDR3aa: CASSRDRGWLEAFF

j_gene: TRBJ2-3
d_gene: TRBD2
abundance: NA
v_gene: TRBV9
CDR3nt: TGTGCCAGCAGCGTAGTCAGGGCTAGCGGGGTGGATACGCAGTATTTT
CDR3aa: CASSVVRASGVDTQYF

j_gene: TRBJ2-7
d_gene: NA
abundance: NA
v_gene: TRBV5-5
CDR3nt: TGTGCCAGCAGCTTGAGCGGTAGCTCCTACGAGCAGTACTTC
CDR3aa: CASSLSGSSYEQYF

j_gene: TRBJ1-4
d_gene: NA
abundance: NA
v_gene: TRBV18
CDR3nt: TGTGCCAGCTCACCACCGGTACAGGGCCTTTATGAAAAACTGTTTTTT
CDR3aa: CASSPPVQGLYEKLFF

j_gene: TRBJ2-2
d_gene: NA
abundance: NA
v_gene: TRBV7-9
CDR3nt: TGTGCCAGCAGCCTGGAGGGGGCCAACACCGGGGAGCTGTTTTTT
CDR3aa: CASSLEGANTGELFF

j_gene: TRBJ2-7
d_gene: TRBD1
abundance: once
v_gene: TRBV19
CDR3nt: TGTGCCAGCACTTCCGGTGACAGGGTAGGGTCCGAGCAGTACTTC
CDR3aa: CASTSGDRVGSEQYF

j_gene: TRBJ1-2
d_gene: NA
abundance: NA
v_gene: TRBV24-1
CDR3nt: TGTGCCACCAGGGACTTTAACTATGGCTACACCTTC
CDR3aa: CATRDFNYGYTF

j_gene: TRBJ2-7
d_gene: TRBD1
abundance: NA
v_gene: TRBV24-1
CDR3nt: TGTGCCACCAGGGACAGGGTGTGGGGCGAGCAGTACTTC
CDR3aa: CATRDRVWGEQYF

j_gene: TRBJ2-1
d_gene: TRBD2
abundance: NA
v_gene: TRBV10-1
CDR3nt: TGCGCCAGCAGTTCCTCTAGCGGATCCTCCTACAATGAGCAGTTCTTC
CDR3aa: CASSSSSGSSYNEQFF

j_gene: TRBJ1-1
d_gene: NA
abundance: NA
v_gene: TRBV10-3
CDR3nt: TGTGCCATCAGTGAGTCCGGGTCAGGGGACACTGAAGCTTTCTTT
CDR3aa: CAISESGSGDTEAFF

j_gene: TRBJ1-6
d_gene: TRBD1
abundance: NA
v_gene: TRBV27
CDR3nt: TGTGCCAGCAGTCACCGGACAGGGACTAATTCACCCCTCCACTTT
CDR3aa: CASSHRTGTNSPLHF

j_gene: TRBJ1-4
d_gene: NA
abundance: NA
v_gene: TRBV3-1/TRBV3-2
CDR3nt: TGTGCCAGCAGCCAAGGGACATCTGAAAAACTGTTTTTT
CDR3aa: CASSQGTSEKLFF

j_gene: TRBJ2-6
d_gene: TRBD2
abundance: NA
v_gene: TRBV7-6
CDR3nt: TGTGCCAGCAGCCCCCGGGGGGGGTCCGGGGCCAACGTCCTGACTTTC
CDR3aa: CASSPRGGSGANVLTF

j_gene: TRBJ2-5
d_gene: TRBD1
abundance: NA
v_gene: TRBV7-2
CDR3nt: TGTGCCAGCAGCCCGGCCGGACAGGGGAGGGGGACCCAGTACTTC
CDR3aa: CASSPAGQGRGTQYF

j_gene: TRBJ1-5
d_gene: NA
abundance: NA
v_gene: TRBV5-1
CDR3nt: TGCGCCAGCAGCTTGGGGCCGACAGACATAAGGGAGCCCCAGCATTTT
CDR3aa: CASSLGPTDIREPQHF